Here is one TCR beta chain with its context. This entry comes from a study of blood T cell repertoires in COVID-19. Per the authors' pipeline: Reference gene primer amplification in the assay estimated nucleated cell counts. Using immunoSEQ multiplex PCR, the repertoire was profiled, and TCRdb retains in-frame clones only, with some absent. The DNA gave D and trimming, while V, J and clone size come from that table. In the table there are a few hundred thousand clones, around 90% of which are singletons. V lost 5 bases and J lost 1, with 12 bases in between. Germline lookup yields CDR1 MNHEY and CDR2 SVGEGT. This CDR3 is built from 15 residues.

The chain recombines TRBV6-2 or TRBV6-3 with TRBJ1-3; no definite D call. Sequencing was carried out using peripheral blood. This TCR was recovered from a woman between 70 and 85 years old with active or convalescent COVID-19. In nucleotides, the CDR3 is TGTGCCAGCAGTGCGGGCCGTTCGTCTGGAAACACCATATATTTT. Its protein product is CASSAGRSSGNTIYF.